This TCR beta chain emerged from a study of blood T cell repertoires in COVID-19. Germline V lookup: CDR1 SQVTM, CDR2 ANQGSEA. This CDR3 spans 13 amino acids. The ends were cut back, 2 bases at V and 2 bases at J, with 7 bases in the middle. The method was immunoSEQ multiplex PCR; TCRdb's version includes in-frame clones alone and lacks a portion of them. This repertoire shows roughly 250,000 clones, about 91% found once; its top ten account for 0.95% to 1.5%. Assignments of participants to cohorts depended upon their own reported clinical history. The chain carries TRBV29-1 and TRBJ1-3; a weak D match, TRBD1 (5 bases). This receptor was obtained from a woman in her thirties or forties with acute COVID-19. The sample consisted of PBMCs or T cells enriched from blood (not recorded which). The CDR3 loop reads CSVESGPGNTIYF. The CDR3 region has the DNA TGCAGCGTTGAATCAGGGCCTGGAAACACCATATATTTT.